This TCR beta chain was obtained from a study of T cell responses to AZD1222 COVID-19 vaccine. Here immunoSEQ multiplex PCR was the method, and the copy in TCRdb shows in-frame clones only, minus some. The sample gives nearly 35,000 clones, over 75% of which show up once; roughly 11% is in the top ten. The J segment lost 4 bases and the V segment lost 0 bases, leaving 8 bases of the junction unmatched. The CDR3 length is 17 residues. Germline V lookup: CDR1 MNHEY, CDR2 SMNVEV (reference sequence). About this clone: Its specificity is unknown.

Points from the study as a whole: Repertoires were sampled only after the peak T cell response.

The receptor's source is an adult who received the AZD1222 COVID-19 vaccine. The chain joins TRBV27 to TRBJ1-1, with 10 bases identical to TRBD1. This sample comprised peripheral blood, obtained 28 days after the second AZD1222 dose. The CDR3 loop reads CASSLSVGQGYSTEAFF. As DNA, the CDR3 is TGTGCCAGCAGTTTATCGGTGGGACAGGGGTATAGCACTGAAGCTTTCTTT.